One and the same sample provided the 6 T cell receptor beta chains below, sequenced in a study of blood T cells in healthy people across ages. Through a sample-barcoded 5' primer and a J-beta primer mix, a second PCR was run for 7 to 11 cycles. MiXCR, applied by TCRdb to the 5' RACE reads, yields one record per CDR3 protein. The top ten hold roughly 10% of the sample, which has 750,000 to 1,000,000 distinct CDR3 sequences, around 29% seen once. This sample was shared with a second study, whose subject was T cells of mothers and their children.

Specimen: blood. These receptors all stem from a woman aged 40 to 55 in good health.

This clonotype was seen more than once but under ten times. The V call is TRBV11-2, the J call TRBJ2-1; 9 nucleotides line up with TRBD2. From germline, CDR1 is SGHAT and CDR2 FQNNGV. The CDR3 has 15 residues. V dropped 0 bases and J dropped 9; count of bases not matched to a gene: 6. This CDR3 reads CASSLEPAGGGEQFF. CDR3 coding DNA: TGTGCCAGCAGCTTAGAACCAGCGGGGGGTGGTGAGCAGTTCTTC.

This clonotype was seen a few times. The chain carries TRBV5-6 and TRBJ1-4; no definite D call. V was clipped by 1 base and J by 6 bases, with 10 bases between them. Germline V gene sequence: CDR1 SGHDT, CDR2 YYEEEE. This CDR3 comprises 14 residues. CDR3 sequence: CASSLIPGDEKLFF. In DNA, the CDR3 is TGTGCCAGCAGCTTGATCCCGGGTGATGAAAAACTGTTTTTT.

J is TRBJ2-3 and V is TRBV5-1; TRBD1 might be the D (6 bases). The germline gives CDR1 SGHRS, CDR2 YFSETQ. This CDR3 spans 16 amino acids. Trimming took 0 bases from V and 4 from J, leaving 15 bases between them. The CDR3, as DNA: TGCGCCAGCAGCTTGGGGCACCCCGCAGGGGCAGATACGCAGTATTTT. Protein: CASSLGHPAGADTQYF.

In this sample, this clonotype turned up many times. The chain uses TRBV18 and TRBJ2-7; D unresolved. V was cut by 8 bases and J by 2 bases, with 13 bases left in between. Germline V lookup: CDR1 KGHSH, CDR2 LQKENI. This CDR3 region has 13 residues. The CDR3 reads CASSPRQAYEQYF. DNA of the CDR3: TGTGCCAGCAGCCCACGGCAAGCCTACGAGCAGTACTTC.

The V and J genes are TRBV5-1 and TRBJ2-6; D is unresolved. The CDR3 loop spans 18 amino acids. The germline CDR1 and CDR2 sequences are SGHRS and YFSETQ. Trimming shortened V by 0 bases and J by 2 bases, and 15 bases separated the two germline ends. CDR3 residues: CASSLEAGGGTGANVLTF. CDR3 nucleotides: TGCGCCAGCAGCTTGGAGGCCGGCGGCGGAACTGGGGCCAACGTCCTGACTTTC.

The V and J genes are TRBV6-6 and TRBJ1-1, with unresolved D. The V end lost 5 bases, the J end lost 0 bases, and 7 bases lay between the germline ends. This CDR3 comprises 13 residues. Looked up from germline, CDR1 is MNHNY and CDR2 is SVGAGI (reference sequence). This CDR3 reads CASSRPLNTEAFF. In DNA form, the CDR3 reads TGTGCCAGCAGTCGTCCGCTGAACACTGAAGCTTTCTTT.